A few counts support the clone carrying this TCR beta chain. Its antigen is as yet unknown. TCRdb itself ran the 5' RACE reads through MiXCR, one entry per CDR3 protein. The data hold a few hundred thousand distinct CDR3 sequences, with about 8.3% observed a single time. The CDR3 loop spans 12 amino acids. CDR1 and CDR2 (germline): SGHTA, FQGNSA. V was trimmed by 5 bases and J by 5 bases, leaving 8 bases between them. The data are from a study of T cells after yellow fever vaccination. Study findings and constraints: Bulk-population clonotypes that are abundant could appear as contaminants in FACS-sorted repertoires.

This clonotype originated in a man aged 18 to 29 who received the YFV17D yellow fever vaccine. This sequence joins TRBV7-2 and TRBJ2-3; D is ambiguous. The sample in question was PBMCs, obtained approximately 40 days after the first yellow fever vaccination. The CDR3 protein is CASSRTIDTQYF. CDR3 in DNA: TGTGCCAGCAGCCGCACGATAGATACGCAGTATTTT.